The sequence of this T cell receptor (beta chain) was determined in a study of chemoradiotherapy in HPV16-positive cancers. Losses at the gene ends were 5 bases for V and 4 bases for J; bases not matched to a gene: 4. CDR3 length: 14 amino acids. Germline V gives CDR1 ENHRY, CDR2 SYGVKD. Repertoires were sampled repeatedly during chemoradiotherapy. Measured with immunoSEQ multiplex PCR; TCRdb has only the in-frame clones, and not every one. Of some 19,000 clones in the sample, approximately 86% were seen once. The material was blood, obtained from a patient who underwent chemoradiotherapy. The chain combines TRBV10-3 with TRBJ1-1; 10 nucleotides match TRBD1. The clonotype comes from a human donor with HPV-associated anogenital cancer. The CDR3 region is CAISRDRGGTEAFF. CDR3 DNA: TGTGCCATCAGTCGGGACAGGGGTGGCACTGAAGCTTTCTTT.